Listed below are T cell receptor beta chains from one sample, sequenced in a study of CD8+CD57+ T cells in acquired aplastic anemia. TCRdb reprocessed the reads via MiXCR and lists one record per CDR3 protein. This sample has about 220,000 distinct CDR3 sequences; 30% to 40% occur once, and the top ten carry roughly 1.1%. The specimen sequenced was sorted CD4+, CD8+, or CD8+CD57+ T cells (not recorded which) from PBMCs. These receptors were collected from a human donor in good health, serving as a control. The CDR3 runs from the conserved cysteine through the conserved F or W. D genes are given only for firm matches. Size is stated for part of the rows, as once, few or many counts, or as a class when the clone is expanded.

V gene	D gene	clone size	J gene	CDR3 protein	CDR3 DNA
TRBV7-7	TRBD1	NA	TRBJ2-7	CASSRGQGAGEQYF	TGTGCCAGCAGTCGCGGACAGGGGGCAGGGGAGCAGTACTTC
TRBV20-1	NA	many	TRBJ1-3	CSASDSFSGNTIYF	TGCAGTGCTTCTGACTCCTTCTCTGGAAACACCATATATTTT
TRBV30	NA	NA	TRBJ1-6	CAWRPAVRARRNSPLHF	TGTGCCTGGAGGCCGGCGGTAAGGGCCAGACGGAATTCACCCCTCCACTTT
TRBV5-4	TRBD1	many	TRBJ1-2	CASSSKQGDNYGYTF	TGTGCCAGCAGCTCGAAACAGGGGGATAACTATGGCTACACCTTC
TRBV12-3/TRBV12-4	NA	many	TRBJ2-7	CASSLSGRPYEQYF	TGTGCCAGCAGTTTGAGCGGCAGGCCGTACGAGCAGTACTTC
TRBV10-3	NA	NA	TRBJ1-3	CAITQGYSGNTIYF	TGTGCCATCACACAAGGTTACTCTGGAAACACCATATATTTT
TRBV5-1	TRBD2	NA	TRBJ2-1	CASSLGPAGGVEQFF	TGCGCCAGCAGCTTGGGTCCAGCGGGAGGGGTTGAGCAGTTCTTC
TRBV19	TRBD2	many	TRBJ2-7	CASSGTSGSYEQYF	TGTGCCAGTAGCGGGACTAGCGGTTCCTACGAGCAGTACTTC
TRBV2	TRBD1	NA	TRBJ1-6	CASSLGQGKSPLHF	TGTGCCAGCAGCCTCGGACAGGGGAAGTCACCCCTCCACTTT
TRBV25-1	TRBD1	many	TRBJ1-2	CASSEYRQGSHYGYTF	TGTGCCAGCAGTGAATACCGACAGGGGAGTCACTATGGCTACACCTTC
TRBV29-1	NA	NA	TRBJ1-1	CSSSLNTEAFF	TGCAGCTCGTCTTTGAACACTGAAGCTTTCTTT
TRBV19	NA	NA	TRBJ2-2	CASNPSWGPANTGELFF	TGTGCCAGTAACCCTTCGTGGGGTCCCGCGAACACCGGGGAGCTGTTTTTT
TRBV2	NA	many	TRBJ2-5	CASRGDLEMVETQYF	TGTGCCAGCAGAGGGGACTTGGAGATGGTTGAGACCCAGTACTTC
TRBV12-5	NA	NA	TRBJ2-7	CASGLVTGGGSSYEQYF	TGTGCTAGTGGTTTGGTGACTGGCGGAGGGAGCTCCTACGAGCAGTACTTC
TRBV25-1	NA	NA	TRBJ1-3	CASSEGGGAGNTIYF	TGTGCCAGCAGTGAGGGCGGGGGCGCGGGAAACACCATATATTTT
TRBV7-9	TRBD1	many	TRBJ1-5	CASSPTDRVQPQHF	TGTGCCAGCAGCCCGACTGACAGGGTTCAGCCCCAGCATTTT
TRBV11-2	NA	NA	TRBJ2-2	CASSLYPSANTGELFF	TGTGCCAGCAGCTTATATCCCAGCGCGAACACCGGGGAGCTGTTTTTT
TRBV27	NA	NA	TRBJ2-3	CASSLTGLLDTQYF	TGTGCCAGCAGCCTCACAGGACTGTTGGATACGCAGTATTTT
TRBV6-1	NA	NA	TRBJ2-1	CASNQAVGGYNEQFF	TGTGCCAGCAATCAAGCGGTCGGCGGCTACAATGAGCAGTTCTTC
TRBV19	TRBD2	many	TRBJ2-7	CASSPGLASYYEQYF	TGTGCCAGTAGTCCGGGACTAGCGTCCTACTACGAGCAGTACTTC
TRBV5-4	TRBD2	few	TRBJ2-1	CASSPGLAGDEQFF	TGTGCCAGCAGCCCCGGACTAGCGGGGGATGAGCAGTTCTTC
TRBV5-4	TRBD1	many	TRBJ2-7	CASSGQASYEQYF	TGTGCCAGCAGCGGACAGGCCTCCTACGAGCAGTACTTC
TRBV19	NA	many	TRBJ1-6	CASSQDSIGGYSPLHF	TGTGCCAGTAGTCAAGACAGCATCGGGGGTTATTCACCCCTCCACTTT
TRBV10-3	TRBD1	few	TRBJ2-7	CASSPTWGQGAPQQYF	TGTGCCAGCAGTCCGACCTGGGGACAGGGGGCGCCTCAGCAGTACTTC
TRBV7-9	NA	NA	TRBJ2-2	CASSLSSRSGTGELFF	TGTGCCAGCAGCTTGTCATCACGGAGTGGGACCGGGGAGCTGTTTTTT
TRBV27	TRBD1	NA	TRBJ1-2	CASSFRTGGYGYTF	TGTGCCAGCAGTTTTCGGACAGGGGGCTATGGCTACACCTTC
TRBV19	TRBD1	many	TRBJ1-5	CASSRTGGRQPQHF	TGTGCCAGTAGCCGGACAGGAGGGAGGCAGCCCCAGCATTTT
TRBV5-1	NA	NA	TRBJ2-1	CASSTRRVTSYNEQFF	TGCGCCAGCAGCACGAGGAGGGTGACGTCCTACAATGAGCAGTTCTTC
TRBV20-1	NA	many	TRBJ1-3	CSARDDRNTIYF	TGCAGTGCTAGAGATGACAGAAACACCATATATTTT